These 11 T cell receptor beta chains were all obtained from the same sample, sequenced in a study of blood T cell repertoires in COVID-19. This table comes from immunoSEQ multiplex PCR, and its TCRdb copy is limited to in-frame clones, with some not included. Among almost 250,000 clones listed, 86% were seen once. Sequencing input: peripheral blood. Source of these receptors: a woman in her sixties or seventies who had recovered from COVID-19.

This chain uses TRBV28 with TRBJ2-3, with D tentatively TRBD1 (5 bases). Between the trimmed V and J ends, which lost 3 bases and 2 bases, there was a span of 9 bases. CDR1 MDHEN and CDR2 SYDVKM come from the germline V gene. The CDR3 sequence is 14 residues long. CDR3 sequence (DNA): TGTGCCAGCAGTTTGAGACAGTTCACAGATACGCAGTATTTT. Translation gives CASSLRQFTDTQYF.

J is TRBJ2-5 and V is TRBV19; a possible D gene is TRBD1 (6 bases). Germline V CDR1 and CDR2: LNHDA, SQIVND (reference sequence). The length of the CDR3 is 16 residues. The V and J ends lost 3 bases and 9 bases respectively, with 23 bases between them. CDR3 protein: CASSMQRSGADRSQYF. The CDR3 DNA sequence: TGTGCCAGTAGTATGCAGCGGTCAGGGGCCGACCGGTCCCAGTACTTC.

This chain uses TRBV21-1 with TRBJ1-1; the DNA was not compared with TRBD1, the D call given in the table. TRBV21-1 is a pseudogene. The CDR3 is made up of 15 amino acids. CDR3 sequence: CASSKGGCWNTEAFF. CDR3 nucleotides: TGTGCCAGCAGCAAAGGGGGCTGTTGGAACACTGAAGCTTTCTTT.

J is TRBJ2-7 and V is TRBV5-6, with a weak D call TRBD1 (5 bases). This CDR3 is 11 amino acids long. Trimming cost V 0 bases and J 11 bases, with 9 bases left between them. Looked up from germline, CDR1 is SGHDT and CDR2 is YYEEEE. The CDR3 bases are TGTGCCAGCAGCTTGGGGACAAGAGAGTACTTC. Amino acid sequence: CASSLGTREYF.

CDR3 DNA sequence: TGTGCCAGCAGCTTGGGAGGTCAAACCGCTCGGGAGCAGTACTTC. It encodes CASSLGGQTAREQYF. The chain links TRBV5-4 to TRBJ2-7, with D uncertain. Trimming took 0 bases from V and 7 from J, leaving 17 bases between them. CDR1 and CDR2 from the germline V gene are SGHNT and YYREEE (reference sequence). The CDR3 has 15 residues.

Worth noting for this clone: This CDR3 is also generated by other DNA sequences in the sample. The chain joins TRBV7-9 to TRBJ1-5, with a tentative D call TRBD1 (6 bases). The CDR3 consists of 11 residues. Per germline, CDR1 SEHNR and CDR2 FQNEAQ (reference sequence). Trimming removed 5 bases from V and 10 bases from J, with 9 bases in between. In DNA form, the CDR3 reads TGTGCCAGCAGCCGTGGGGGCCCCCAGCATTTT. It codes for CASSRGGPQHF.

V and J are TRBV28 and TRBJ1-1; D uncertain. Germline CDR1 is MDHEN and CDR2 is SYDVKM. Trimming removed 4 bases at V and 0 bases at J, with 6 bases between. The CDR3 covers 13 residues. The chain's CDR3 is CASSYQMNTEAFF. The CDR3 DNA reads as TGTGCCAGCAGTTATCAGATGAACACTGAAGCTTTCTTT.

In regard to this clone: This specimen includes other DNA sequences encoding the same CDR3. This chain joins TRBV6-5 and TRBJ2-7, with 7 bases lining up with TRBD1. This CDR3 has 12 amino acids. The germline V gene encodes CDR1 MNHEY and CDR2 SVGAGI. V lost 5 bases to trimming and J lost 4 bases; unmatched junction nucleotides: 2. The DNA of the CDR3 is TGTGCCAGCAGTCGACAGGGTTACGAGCAGTACTTC. Protein: CASSRQGYEQYF.

The genes are TRBV4-2 and TRBJ2-7; the D gene is possibly TRBD2 (6 bases). CDR1 LGHNA and CDR2 YNFKEQ come from the germline V gene. Trimming took 1 base from V and 0 from J, leaving 16 bases between them. This CDR3 is built from 17 residues. CDR3 in amino acids: CASSQAWGERSSYEQYF. The CDR3 DNA is TGTGCCAGCAGCCAAGCTTGGGGGGAGCGGAGCTCCTACGAGCAGTACTTC.

The chain employs TRBV10-2 and TRBJ2-7, with unresolved D. Per germline, CDR1 WSHSY and CDR2 SAAADI. This CDR3 comprises 20 residues. Deletions cut 8 bases from V and 3 bases from J, with 35 bases between. The CDR3 sequence: CASLSPPQRGALGELYEQYF. The CDR3 nucleotides are TGCGCCAGCCTGTCCCCACCCCAGCGAGGCGCTCTTGGTGAACTCTACGAGCAGTACTTC.

Only one count was recorded for this clone. This sequence joins TRBV19 and TRBJ1-6, with no clear D. The CDR3 has 14 amino acids. Trimming removed 3 bases at V and 8 bases at J, with 11 bases between. CDR1 and CDR2 from the germline V gene are LNHDA and SQIVND (reference sequence). CDR3 in amino acids: CASSMGVSDSPLHF. The CDR3 DNA follows: TGTGCCAGTAGTATGGGCGTTTCCGATTCACCCCTCCACTTT.